This TCR beta chain was found in a study of blood T cells in healthy people across ages. Combining a sample-barcoded 5' primer with a J-beta primer mix, a second PCR ran for roughly 7 to 11 cycles. TCRdb used MiXCR to reprocess the 5' RACE reads, holding one entry per CDR3 protein. The table lists over 450,000 distinct CDR3 sequences, 24% of them singletons. Germline CDR1 SGHKS, CDR2 YYEKEE (reference sequence). The CDR3 is made up of 15 amino acids. Trimming cost V 1 base and J 5 bases, with 12 bases left between them. The same specimen was also included in a second study, on T cells of mothers and their children.

The J gene is TRBJ1-4, the V gene TRBV5-5; no firm D call. The specimen was blood. The receptor comes from a boy aged 5-17 years in good health. CDR3 residues: CASSLLPGINEKLFF. CDR3 nucleotides: TGTGCCAGCAGCTTGCTTCCCGGTATAAATGAAAAACTGTTTTTT.